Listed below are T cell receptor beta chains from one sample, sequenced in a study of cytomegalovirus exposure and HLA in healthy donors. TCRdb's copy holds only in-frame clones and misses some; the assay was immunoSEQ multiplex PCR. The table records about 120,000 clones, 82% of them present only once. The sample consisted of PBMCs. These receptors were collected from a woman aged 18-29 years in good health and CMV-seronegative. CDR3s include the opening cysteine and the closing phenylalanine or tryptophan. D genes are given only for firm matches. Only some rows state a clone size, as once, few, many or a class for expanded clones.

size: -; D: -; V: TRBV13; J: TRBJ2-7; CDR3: CASSLKTSSIEQYF; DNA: TGTGCCAGCAGCCTAAAAACTAGCAGCATCGAGCAGTACTTC
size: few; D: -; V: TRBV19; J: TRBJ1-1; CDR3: CASSMSRHMNTEAFF; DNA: TGTGCCAGTAGTATGTCTAGGCACATGAACACTGAAGCTTTCTTT
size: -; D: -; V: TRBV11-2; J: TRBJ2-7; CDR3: CASSLSSGEYEQYF; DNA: TGTGCCAGCAGCTTATCATCAGGGGAGTACGAGCAGTACTTC
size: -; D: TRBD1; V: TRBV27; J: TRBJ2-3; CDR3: CASSRIGTGMGADTQYF; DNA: TGTGCCAGCAGTAGGATCGGGACAGGGATGGGCGCAGATACGCAGTATTTT
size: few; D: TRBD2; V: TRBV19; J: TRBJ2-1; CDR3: CASSRWTGTTPYNEQFF; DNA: TGTGCCAGTAGTAGGTGGACCGGGACTACTCCTTACAATGAGCAGTTCTTC
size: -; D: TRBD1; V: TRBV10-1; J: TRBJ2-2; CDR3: CASSESVTGADRNTGELFF; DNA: TGCGCCAGCAGTGAGTCTGTGACAGGGGCTGATCGGAACACCGGGGAGCTGTTTTTT
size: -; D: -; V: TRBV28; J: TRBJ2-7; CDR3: CASSLIMGPEQYF; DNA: TGTGCCAGCAGTTTAATTATGGGGCCCGAGCAGTACTTC
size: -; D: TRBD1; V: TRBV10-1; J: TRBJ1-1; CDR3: CASSENRQGGTEAFF; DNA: TGCGCCAGCAGTGAGAATAGGCAGGGGGGCACTGAAGCTTTCTTT
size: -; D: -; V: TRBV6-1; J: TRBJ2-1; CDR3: CASSEASGYNEQFF; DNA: TGTGCCAGCAGTGAAGCCAGCGGATACAATGAGCAGTTCTTC
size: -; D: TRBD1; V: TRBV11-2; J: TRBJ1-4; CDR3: CASSFAGGANEKLFF; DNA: TGTGCCAGCAGCTTCGCAGGGGGCGCGAATGAAAAACTGTTTTTT
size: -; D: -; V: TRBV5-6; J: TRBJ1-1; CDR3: CASSPRTTATEAFF; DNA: TGTGCCAGCAGCCCCCGGACTACCGCTACTGAAGCTTTCTTT
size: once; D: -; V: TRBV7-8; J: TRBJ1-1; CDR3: CASSSLRGAEAFF; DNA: TGTGCCAGCAGCTCCCTTAGGGGCGCTGAAGCTTTCTTT
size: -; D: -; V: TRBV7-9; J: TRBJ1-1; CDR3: CASRVMMVGAPSNTEAFF; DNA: TGTGCCAGCAGGGTCATGATGGTAGGGGCCCCATCGAACACTGAAGCTTTCTTT
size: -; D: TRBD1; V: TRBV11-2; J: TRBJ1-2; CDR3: CASSRDRGQGYTF; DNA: TGTGCCAGCAGCCGGGACAGGGGGCAAGGCTACACCTTC
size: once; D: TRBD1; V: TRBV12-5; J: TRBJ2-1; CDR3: CASAPDRGRQQFF; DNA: TGTGCTAGTGCCCCGGACAGGGGGCGCCAGCAGTTCTTC
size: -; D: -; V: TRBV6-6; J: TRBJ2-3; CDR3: CASSPAGADTQYF; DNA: TGTGCCAGCAGCCCAGCGGGCGCAGATACGCAGTATTTT